One T cell receptor (beta chain) is described in this entry. The PCR used 60 Vbeta and 13 Jbeta primers. TCRdb keeps only in-frame clones here, not all; method: immunoSEQ multiplex PCR. The data show around 130,000 clones, about 86% seen once. This entry belongs to a study of cytomegalovirus exposure and HLA in healthy donors. CDR3 length: 13 amino acids. Trimming stripped 5 bases from V and 7 bases from J, with 14 bases between. Germline V gene lookup returns CDR1 MNHNY and CDR2 SVGAGI (reference sequence). The source of this sequence is a man aged 18-30 years in good health and CMV-seronegative. V usage is TRBV6-6 and J usage is TRBJ1-2, with TRBD1 as a possible D gene (5 bases). Sequencing was done on a sample of PBMCs. The CDR3 coding sequence is TGTGCCAGCAGTACCTACGGCGGGGCTGGCTACACCTTC. Amino acid sequence: CASSTYGGAGYTF.